This is a list of T cell receptor beta chains from one sample in a study of blood T cell repertoires in COVID-19. Libraries were prepared by immunoSEQ multiplex PCR; TCRdb keeps only in-frame clonotypes and omits some of them. The sample comprises about 66,000 clones, roughly 77% of which are singletons, and 8.5% to 10% rests with the top ten. Sequenced sample: peripheral blood. The receptors come from a human donor in a cohort sampled during active COVID-19. CDR3s include the opening cysteine and the closing phenylalanine or tryptophan. Fields, in order: D gene, J gene, clone size, V gene, CDR3 DNA, CDR3 protein. D genes are given only for firm matches. Clone size is given for some rows only: seen once, a few or many times, or a class if the clone is expanded.

TRBD2 | TRBJ2-1 | few | TRBV4-2 | TGTGCCAGCAGCCAATCGGGACTAGCGGGAGACAATGAGCAGTTCTTC | CASSQSGLAGDNEQFF
NA | TRBJ2-7 | few | TRBV6-5 | TGTGCCAGCACCCCCCGCTACCCTCCCAACGAGCAGTACTTC | CASTPRYPPNEQYF
NA | TRBJ1-4 | NA | TRBV4-3 | TGCGCCAGCAGCCAAGATCACCTAGGAGGGGAAAAACTGTTTTTT | CASSQDHLGGEKLFF
NA | TRBJ1-5 | NA | TRBV19 | TGTGCCAGTAGTCCCCCAGGGCGGTCCAATCAGCCCCAGCATTTT | CASSPPGRSNQPQHF
NA | TRBJ2-6 | NA | TRBV6-6 | TGTGCCAGCACCAGAGGACAGTCCTCTGGGGCCAACGTCCTGACTTTC | CASTRGQSSGANVLTF
TRBD1 | TRBJ2-7 | NA | TRBV6-6 | TGTGCCAGCACCCTGACAGGGGCCTCCTACGAGCAGTACTTC | CASTLTGASYEQYF
NA | TRBJ2-6 | NA | TRBV27 | TGTGCCAGCAGAGTTAAGGGGCCGGGTGGGGCCAACGTCCTGACTTTC | CASRVKGPGGANVLTF
NA | TRBJ1-4 | NA | TRBV28 | TGTGCCAGCAGTCACGGGACTAGAGGCGAAAAACTGTTTTTT | CASSHGTRGEKLFF
TRBD1 | TRBJ1-1 | few | TRBV5-4 | TGTGCCAGCAGCGGCACAGGGGGAATAAGGAACACTGAAGCTTTCTTT | CASSGTGGIRNTEAFF
NA | TRBJ1-5 | NA | TRBV27 | TGTGCCAGCAGTTTATCGGGAAACAGGGAGATCAATCAGCCCCAGCATTTT | CASSLSGNREINQPQHF
NA | TRBJ2-1 | NA | TRBV7-8 | TGTGCCAGCAGCTTATCCAACCCGGGAGTGAGGTCCTACAATGAGCAGTTCTTC | CASSLSNPGVRSYNEQFF
TRBD1 | TRBJ1-2 | NA | TRBV5-8 | TGTGCCAGCAGCTTGGCAGGGGGAACCTATGGCTACACCTTC | CASSLAGGTYGYTF
NA | TRBJ2-7 | NA | TRBV10-1 | TGCGCCACCACTACCCCGGCCCCAAGCCCCTACGAGCAGTACTTC | CATTTPAPSPYEQYF
TRBD2 | TRBJ2-3 | NA | TRBV29-1 | TGCAGCGTTGAAGATCAAGTAGCGGGAGTCCCAGATACGCAGTATTTT | CSVEDQVAGVPDTQYF
NA | TRBJ1-1 | NA | TRBV7-3 | TGTGCCAGCAGCTTCACAGGAGGGACTGAAGCTTTCTTT | CASSFTGGTEAFF
NA | TRBJ2-1 | NA | TRBV11-1 | TGTGCCAGCAGCCAATTAGATGAGCAGTTCTTC | CASSQLDEQFF
NA | TRBJ1-4 | once | TRBV14 | TGTGCCAGCAGCCAACGGTCTTCACAAAGAGGTGAAAAACTGTTTTTT | CASSQRSSQRGEKLFF
TRBD2 | TRBJ2-5 | NA | TRBV3-1/TRBV3-2 | TGTGCCAGCAGCAAAGATTCGGGACTAGCGGGATCCGGCACGGAGACCCAGTACTTC | CASSKDSGLAGSGTETQYF
NA | TRBJ2-3 | NA | TRBV25-1 | TGTGCCAGCAGTGACTTTCGTGAGGGCCTGGATACGCAGTATTTT | CASSDFREGLDTQYF
TRBD1 | TRBJ2-7 | NA | TRBV2 | TGTGCCAGCGGGCCCGGGACAGGGGGAGTTTACGAGCAGTACTTC | CASGPGTGGVYEQYF
NA | TRBJ1-5 | NA | TRBV6-6 | TGTGCCAGCAGTTACGAGGTTTATCAGCCCCAGCATTTT | CASSYEVYQPQHF
NA | TRBJ1-2 | NA | TRBV9 | TGTGCCAGCAGCCCCCGGCCCCCGCAGGGAGGAGAGTATGGCTACACCTTC | CASSPRPPQGGEYGYTF
NA | TRBJ1-1 | NA | TRBV9 | TGTGCCAGCAGCGTAAACAGCCTGAACACTGAAGCTTTCTTT | CASSVNSLNTEAFF
TRBD1 | TRBJ1-5 | NA | TRBV28 | TGTGCCAGCAGCGGGCGGGGACAGGGGGGTAATCAGCCCCAGCATTTT | CASSGRGQGGNQPQHF
TRBD1 | TRBJ2-7 | NA | TRBV5-5 | TGTGCCAGCAGCCCCCGGGACAGACGACCCGAGCAGTACTTC | CASSPRDRRPEQYF
NA | TRBJ2-7 | NA | TRBV19 | TGTGCCAGCCTGGACTCCTCCTACGAGCAGTACTTC | CASLDSSYEQYF
TRBD2 | TRBJ2-7 | NA | TRBV5-1 | TGCGCCAGCAAACCAGGTGGGTCGGGAGGGAACTACGAGCAGTACTTC | CASKPGGSGGNYEQYF
NA | TRBJ1-5 | NA | TRBV12-3/TRBV12-4 | TGTGCCAGCAGTTTTGGGGGGAATCAGCCCCAGCATTTT | CASSFGGNQPQHF
NA | TRBJ1-5 | NA | TRBV7-9 | TGTGCCACCTCTCAGGGTAGCAATCAGCCCCAGCATTTT | CATSQGSNQPQHF
NA | TRBJ2-1 | once | TRBV7-3 | TGTGCCAGCAGTTCTCCCGCGAGGCCCGACAATGAGCAGTTCTTC | CASSSPARPDNEQFF
NA | TRBJ2-2 | NA | TRBV2 | TGTGCCAGCAAAGAAGGGGGTGGTACCGGGGAGCTGTTTTTT | CASKEGGGTGELFF
NA | TRBJ1-1 | NA | TRBV5-1 | TGCGCCAGCAGCTTGGACAGCCGGCCCCCCACTGAAGCTTTCTTT | CASSLDSRPPTEAFF
TRBD1 | TRBJ2-2 | NA | TRBV6-2/TRBV6-3 | TGTGCCAGCAGCAGCACAAGGACAGGGGGCTACACCGGGGAGCTGTTTTTT | CASSSTRTGGYTGELFF
TRBD2 | TRBJ2-7 | NA | TRBV7-9 | TGTGCCAGCAGCTTTCGCGGGGGTGAGGGGTACGAGCAGTACTTC | CASSFRGGEGYEQYF
TRBD2 | TRBJ2-7 | NA | TRBV2 | TGTGCCAGCAGCGTTGGACTAGCGGGGAACGAGCAGTACTTC | CASSVGLAGNEQYF
NA | TRBJ1-1 | NA | TRBV29-1 | TGCAGCGCTTCTCGGGCAGGGGACACTGAAGCTTTCTTT | CSASRAGDTEAFF
TRBD2 | TRBJ2-5 | NA | TRBV27 | TGTGCCAGCAGCTTAAGGGGCTTAGCGGGAGTTCAAGAGACCCAGTACTTC | CASSLRGLAGVQETQYF
NA | TRBJ1-2 | few | TRBV24-1 | TGTGCCACCAGTGATTTGAGGTCCAGGGATGGCTACACCTTC | CATSDLRSRDGYTF
NA | TRBJ1-6 | NA | TRBV27 | TGTGCCAGCAGTTTAGGAGGAGGGCCCGATTCACCCCTCCACTTT | CASSLGGGPDSPLHF
TRBD1 | TRBJ1-3 | NA | TRBV9 | TGTGCCAGCAGCACACAATCGGGACAGGGTTTGGGAGTCACCATATATTTT | CASSTQSGQGLGVTIYF
TRBD1 | TRBJ2-7 | NA | TRBV2 | TGTGCCAGCAGTGAATTGTTAGGCAGGGGGCACGAGCAGTACTTC | CASSELLGRGHEQYF
NA | TRBJ2-7 | once | TRBV7-8 | TGTGCCAGCAGCCCGGGGACTGCCTACTACGAGCAGTACTTC | CASSPGTAYYEQYF
NA | TRBJ1-1 | NA | TRBV6-5 | TGTGCCAGCAGTTACGACCCCGGGTCCTCCACTGAAGCTTTCTTT | CASSYDPGSSTEAFF
NA | TRBJ1-3 | NA | TRBV18 | TGTGCCAGCTCAGCGACAGGCCACTCTGGAAACACCATATATTTT | CASSATGHSGNTIYF
NA | TRBJ2-7 | NA | TRBV27 | TGTGCCAGCGCCAATAAGGGCTCGGGAGTTTCCTACGAGCAGTACTTC | CASANKGSGVSYEQYF
NA | TRBJ2-1 | NA | TRBV11-2 | TGTGCCAGCAGCTTTGAGCGGGTATACAATGAGCAGTTCTTC | CASSFERVYNEQFF
TRBD1 | TRBJ2-6 | NA | TRBV28 | TGTGCCAGCAGCAAGACAGGGCCAGGGGCCAACGTCCTGACTTTC | CASSKTGPGANVLTF
TRBD2 | TRBJ2-7 | NA | TRBV7-2 | TGTGCCAGCAGCTTACTTCCTAGCGGGAGGGACGAGCAGTACTTC | CASSLLPSGRDEQYF
TRBD1 | TRBJ1-2 | NA | TRBV29-1 | TGCAGCGTTGAGACGAACGGGACAGCGGCAGCTAACTATGGCTACACCTTC | CSVETNGTAAANYGYTF
TRBD1 | TRBJ2-3 | NA | TRBV20-1 | TGCAGTGCTAGTTGGCAGGGGGCGGGAGATACGCAGTATTTT | CSASWQGAGDTQYF